This T cell receptor beta chain was captured by sequencing in a study of human T cells and chemical hapten exposure. TCRdb re-called the RACE reads with MiXCR, one entry per CDR3 protein. The table records 40,000 or so distinct CDR3 sequences, under 12% of them present only once. As to time point: pre-sensitization, week 0. Treatment meaning: therapeutic diphenylcyclopropenone sensitization with weekly scalp DPC. The specimen was whole blood, collected in connection with sensitization to the hapten diphenylcyclopropenone (DPC). This clonotype originated in a man under 40 with alopecia areata. Some clones in this sample may be carry-over from other donors' samples.

CDR3 nucleotide sequence: TGTGCCACCAGTGATCGGGCTCCGGGTAGCACAGATACGCAGTATTTT. This gives the protein CATSDRAPGSTDTQYF. The chain has TRBV24-1 and TRBJ2-3, with no clear D. V lost 3 bases to trimming and J lost 0 bases, with 12 bases between them. The CDR3 length is 16 residues. In germline, CDR1 is KGHDR, CDR2 SFDVKD.